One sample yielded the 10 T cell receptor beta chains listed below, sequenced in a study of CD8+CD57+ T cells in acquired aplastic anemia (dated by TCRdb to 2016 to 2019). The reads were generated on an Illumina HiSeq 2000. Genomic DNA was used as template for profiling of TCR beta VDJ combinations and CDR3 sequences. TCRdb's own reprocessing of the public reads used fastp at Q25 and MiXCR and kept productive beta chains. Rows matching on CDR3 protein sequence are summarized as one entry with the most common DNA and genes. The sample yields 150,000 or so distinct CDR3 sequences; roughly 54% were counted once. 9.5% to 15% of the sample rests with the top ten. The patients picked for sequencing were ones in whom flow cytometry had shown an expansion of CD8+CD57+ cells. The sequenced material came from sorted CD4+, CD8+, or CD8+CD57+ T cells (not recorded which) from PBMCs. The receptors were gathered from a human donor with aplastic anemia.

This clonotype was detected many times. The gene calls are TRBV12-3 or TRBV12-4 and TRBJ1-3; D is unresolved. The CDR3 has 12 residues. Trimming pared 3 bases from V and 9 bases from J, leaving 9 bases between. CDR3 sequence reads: CASSFLDGTIYF. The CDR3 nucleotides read TGTGCCAGCAGTTTCCTCGATGGCACCATATATTTT.

DNA of the CDR3: TGTGCCAGCAGTTTAAGGTTATCCTGGGGCTACACCTTC. Protein: CASSLRLSWGYTF. The gene calls are TRBV27 and TRBJ1-2; D uncertain. The CDR3 consists of 13 residues. V was pared by 2 bases and J by 8 bases, with 12 bases between. Looked up from germline, CDR1 is MNHEY and CDR2 is SMNVEV (reference sequence).

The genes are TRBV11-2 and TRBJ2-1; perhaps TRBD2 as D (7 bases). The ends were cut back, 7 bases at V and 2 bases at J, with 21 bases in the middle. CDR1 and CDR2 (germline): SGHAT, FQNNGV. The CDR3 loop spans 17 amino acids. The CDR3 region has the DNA TGTGCCAGCACCGTTCAAGGGGCGGGGGCCCCCTACAATGAGCAGTTCTTC. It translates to CASTVQGAGAPYNEQFF.

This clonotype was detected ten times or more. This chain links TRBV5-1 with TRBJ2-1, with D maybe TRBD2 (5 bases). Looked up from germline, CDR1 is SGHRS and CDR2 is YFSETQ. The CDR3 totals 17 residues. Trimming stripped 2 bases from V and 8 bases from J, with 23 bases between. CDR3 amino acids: CASSLYPAPRVRDEQFF. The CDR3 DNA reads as TGCGCCAGCAGCTTATACCCGGCCCCCAGAGTGAGGGATGAGCAGTTCTTC.

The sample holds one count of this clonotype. The CDR3 loop is CSTFWGRGPEQYF. CDR3 bases: TGCAGTACTTTTTGGGGCAGGGGGCCCGAGCAGTACTTC. The chain links TRBV20-1 to TRBJ2-7; 8 bases map to TRBD1. CDR3 length: 13 residues. The V and J ends lost 8 bases and 6 bases, in that order; junction bases with no gene match: 12. Germline V lookup: CDR1 DFQATT, CDR2 SNEGSKA (reference sequence).

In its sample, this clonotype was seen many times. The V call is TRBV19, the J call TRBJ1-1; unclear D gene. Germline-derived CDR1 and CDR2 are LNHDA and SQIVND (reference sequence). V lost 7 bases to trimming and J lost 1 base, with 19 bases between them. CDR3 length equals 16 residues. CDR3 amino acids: CASTLIVGGSNTEAFF. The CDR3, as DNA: TGTGCCAGTACCCTAATAGTAGGCGGATCGAACACTGAAGCTTTCTTT.

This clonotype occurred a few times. The CDR3 region has the DNA TGTGCCATCAGTGCCGGGACAGGGGGATATAATTCACCCCTCCACTTT. Translated, it gives CAISAGTGGYNSPLHF. The chain combines TRBV10-3 with TRBJ1-6; TRBD1 aligns across 11 bases. This CDR3 region has 16 residues. V was pared by 4 bases and J by 4 bases, with 3 bases of the junction left unmatched. CDR1 and CDR2 from the germline V gene are ENHRY and SYGVKD.

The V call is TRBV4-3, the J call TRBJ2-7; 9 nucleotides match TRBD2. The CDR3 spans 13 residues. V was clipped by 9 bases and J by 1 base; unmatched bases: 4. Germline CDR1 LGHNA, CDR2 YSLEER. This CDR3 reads CASSGSISYEQYF. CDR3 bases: TGCGCCAGTAGCGGGAGTATATCCTACGAGCAGTACTTC.

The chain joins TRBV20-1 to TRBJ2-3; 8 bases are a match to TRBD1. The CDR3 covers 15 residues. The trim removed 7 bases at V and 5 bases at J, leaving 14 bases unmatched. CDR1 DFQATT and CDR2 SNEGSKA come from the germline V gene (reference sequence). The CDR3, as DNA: TGCAGTGTTCAGGCAGAGACAGGGGTTATAGATACGCAGTATTTT. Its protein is CSVQAETGVIDTQYF.

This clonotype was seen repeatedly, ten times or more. CDR3 nucleotides: TGTGCCAGCAGCCTCATCCAGGGGGATGAGCAGTTCTTC. This translates into CASSLIQGDEQFF. This sequence joins TRBV4-2 and TRBJ2-1, with 7 bases fitting TRBD1. The CDR3 has 13 amino acids. With 4 bases clipped from V and 8 bases from J, the junction kept 5 bases outside the gene matches. CDR1 LGHNA and CDR2 YNFKEQ come from the germline V gene.